The 5 T cell receptor beta chains listed next were all sequenced from one sample in a study of naive and memory T cell subsets (dated by TCRdb to between 2016 and 2019). The library was produced with 5' RACE. TCRdb shows the sequencer as Illumina MiSeq. For the blood and skin samples, reverse transcription of TCR RNA was done with SuperScript IV along with alpha and beta constant region primers. TCRdb passed the public sequencing reads through fastp at Q25 and MiXCR, retaining productive beta sequences. A single entry per CDR3 protein holds the most common genes and DNA from its merged rows. The sample table lists 20,000 to 30,000 distinct CDR3 sequences, 20% to 25% of them with a count of one. The ten most abundant clones make up approximately 1.7% of the sample. For whole blood analysis, roughly 2.4 ml of peripheral blood was drawn from adult healthy volunteers into Tempus tubes, and RNA was extracted according to the manufacturer's instructions.

The source is a female donor in good health.

Only a few counts were recorded for this clonotype. The gene calls are TRBV6-2 or TRBV6-3 and TRBJ2-7, with unresolved D. The V gene's germline CDR1 is MNHEY and CDR2 SVGEGT. Deletions cut 1 base from V and 7 bases from J, with 14 bases between. The CDR3 is made up of 14 amino acids. The CDR3 spells CASSYFGPFGEQYF. CDR3 nucleotides: TGTGCCAGCAGTTACTTCGGACCCTTCGGGGAGCAGTACTTC.

This clonotype was counted ten times or more. The chain carries TRBV29-1 and TRBJ2-5; D may be TRBD2 (5 bases). Trimming removed 7 bases at V and 7 bases at J, with 16 bases between. The CDR3 loop spans 12 amino acids. Germline CDR1 SQVTM, CDR2 ANQGSEA. The CDR3 coding sequence is TGCAGCGCCCTAGCCTATGGGCGGACCCAGTACTTC. Encoded protein: CSALAYGRTQYF. Full variable domain (missing parts from reference TRBV29-1 and TRBJ2-5): SAVISQKPSRDICQRGTSLTIQCQVDSQVTMMFWYRQQPGQSLTLIATANQGSEATYESGFVIDKFPISRPNLTFSTLTVSNMSPEDSSIYLCSALAYGRTQYFGPGTRLLVL.

By sample share, this clonotype is medium-sized. CDR3 DNA: TGTGCCAGTAGTCAGGGCAGGGGGACTGAAGCTTTCTTT. Translating gives CASSQGRGTEAFF. The V and J genes are TRBV19 and TRBJ1-1; 7 bases are shared with TRBD1. From germline, CDR1 is LNHDA and CDR2 SQIVND (reference sequence). The CDR3 has 13 amino acids. V shed 5 bases and J 5 bases; nucleotides not matched to a gene: 5.

This clonotype was counted many times. The chain couples TRBV29-1 to TRBJ2-7; D not resolved. The CDR3 runs to 15 residues. Trimming took 6 bases from V and 4 from J, leaving 22 bases between them. CDR1 and CDR2 from the germline V gene are SQVTM and ANQGSEA. CDR3 nucleotide sequence: TGCAGCGTGGGCCCGACCCCCCTAAGTTCTTACGAGCAGTACTTC. It codes for CSVGPTPLSSYEQYF.

This clonotype qualifies as medium-sized. The chain carries TRBV6-6 and TRBJ2-7; 7 positions agree with TRBD1. Germline V gives CDR1 MNHNY, CDR2 SVGAGI (reference sequence). Losses at the gene ends were 7 bases for V and 4 bases for J; bases not matched to a gene: 7. CDR3 length: 13 amino acids. In nucleotides, the CDR3 is TGTGCCAGCACCGAGACAGGGCGATACGAGCAGTACTTC. As protein: CASTETGRYEQYF.